This entry lists 26 T cell receptor beta chains sequenced from one sample in a study of vaccination effects on CD4 cells after COVID-19. For these TCRs, the target antigens are not known. The repertoire was sequenced with immunoSEQ multiplex PCR; TCRdb's copy has only in-frame clones and lacks some. The top ten clones hold 20% to 25% of a sample with about 17,000 clones, 65% to 75% of them seen once. The ViraFEST assay expanded antigen-specific CD4+ T cells with viral peptide pools before sequencing. Having been cultured for about ten days, the cells underwent CD4+ T cell isolation. This individual tested PCR-positive for SARS-CoV-2 infection between March and December 2020. The participants, recipients of two vaccine doses, got either BNT162b2 or mRNA-1273. Sequenced here: CD4+ T cells from PBMCs cultured with SARS-CoV-2 spike peptides, sampled after COVID-19 vaccination. These TCRs come from a human donor who had a prior SARS-CoV-2 infection.

This chain joins TRBV27 and TRBJ2-5, with D uncertain. This CDR3 comprises 12 residues. Germline values: CDR1 MNHEY, CDR2 SMNVEV (reference sequence). V was pared by 8 bases and J by 1 base, with 8 bases between. The CDR3, as DNA: TGTGCCAGCGGCTGGTTCCAAGAGACCCAGTACTTC. Amino acid sequence: CASGWFQETQYF.

This chain joins TRBV9 and TRBJ2-2; possibly TRBD2 for D (5 bases). The CDR3 contains 16 residues. V lost 4 bases to trimming and J lost 0 bases, with 13 bases between them. Germline CDR1 reads SGDLS; CDR2 reads YYNGEE. The CDR3 region is CASSLSTNANTGELFF. The CDR3 coding sequence is TGTGCCAGCAGCTTATCGACTAACGCGAACACCGGGGAGCTGTTTTTT. The full variable domain, its missing parts supplied by reference TRBV9 and TRBJ2-2, is DSGVTQTPKHLITATGQRVTLRCSPRSGDLSVYWYQQSLDQGLQFLIQYYNGEERAKGNILERFSAQQFPDLHSELNLSSLELGDSALYFCASSLSTNANTGELFFGEGSRLTVL.

There are a few counts of this clone. The rearrangement uses TRBV5-4 and TRBJ2-3; tentatively, D is TRBD1 (6 bases). CDR1 and CDR2 from the germline V gene are SGHNT and YYREEE (reference sequence). The V end was cut by 1 base, the J end by 4 bases, with 13 bases between. This CDR3 region has 15 residues. In DNA form, the CDR3 reads TGTGCCAGCAGCTTGAGGTACAGGGTAGCAGATACGCAGTATTTT. Its translation is CASSLRYRVADTQYF.

This clone was seen a few times. The chain recombines TRBV10-2 with TRBJ2-7; 9 positions match TRBD1. Looked up from germline, CDR1 is WSHSY and CDR2 is SAAADI. The CDR3 length is 16 residues. V lost 0 bases and J lost 5; bases outside the gene matches: 8. CDR3 DNA: TGCGCCAGCAGTGAGTCGGGACAGGGTGGTAGAGACGAGCAGTACTTC. Amino acids: CASSESGQGGRDEQYF.

This chain connects TRBV15 to TRBJ1-4; D call uncertain. The germline CDR1 and CDR2 sequences are LNHNV and YYDKDF (reference sequence). Trimming cost V 5 bases and J 0 bases, with 4 bases left between them. This CDR3 is 13 amino acids long. The CDR3 loop is CATSPSTNEKLFF. The CDR3 nucleotides are TGTGCCACCAGCCCGTCAACTAATGAAAAACTGTTTTTT. Based on the CDR3 plus reference TRBV15 and TRBJ1-4, the full variable domain is DAMVIQNPRYQVTQFGKPVTLSCSQTLNHNVMYWYQQKSSQAPKLLFHYYDKDFNNEADTPDNFQSRRPNTSFCFLDIRSPGLGDTAMYLCATSPSTNEKLFFGSGTQLSVL.

V gene TRBV11-1 combines with J gene TRBJ2-5; 10 nucleotides match TRBD2. From germline, CDR1 is SGHAT and CDR2 FQDESV (reference sequence). Trimming cost V 3 bases and J 4 bases; bases outside gene matches: 8. The CDR3 loop spans 16 amino acids. The CDR3 DNA sequence: TGTGCCAGCAGCTTCCGTCCTAGCGGGAGCGGAGAGACCCAGTACTTC. This codes for CASSFRPSGSGETQYF.

The chain has TRBV3-1 (or the pseudogene TRBV3-2) and TRBJ1-1; the D is unclear. CDR3 length: 14 amino acids. The V end lost 2 bases, the J end lost 5 bases, and 12 bases lay between the germline ends. CDR1 LGHDT and CDR2 YNNKEL come from the germline V gene (reference sequence). The CDR3 DNA sequence: TGTGCCAGCAGCCAAACCCGAAGAGGGACTGAAGCTTTCTTT. Amino acid sequence: CASSQTRRGTEAFF.

J is TRBJ1-2 and V is TRBV4-2; TRBD1 might be the D (5 bases). CDR3 length: 16 amino acids. Germline assignment: CDR1 LGHNA and CDR2 YNFKEQ. V lost 1 base to trimming and J lost 3 bases, with 15 bases between them. The CDR3 DNA reads as TGTGCCAGCAGCCAAGGTAGGGGCGGTTCTCACTATGGCTACACCTTC. Protein: CASSQGRGGSHYGYTF.

The chain joins TRBV15 to TRBJ2-6; D gene ambiguous. CDR1 is LNHNV, CDR2 YYDKDF, per germline (reference sequence). The CDR3 spans 14 residues. Deletions cut 7 bases from V and 0 bases from J, with 7 bases between. The CDR3 nucleotides read TGTGCCACCAAAATGAGCTCTGGGGCCAACGTCCTGACTTTC. Its protein product is CATKMSSGANVLTF.

The chain has TRBV5-6 and TRBJ1-3; D is unclear. CDR3 length: 15 residues. Germline CDR1 and CDR2: SGHDT and YYEEEE. V dropped 0 bases and J dropped 2 bases, with 9 bases sitting between them. The CDR3 loop is CASSLADVAGNTIYF. In DNA, the CDR3 is TGTGCCAGCAGCTTGGCGGACGTGGCTGGAAACACCATATATTTT.

The V and J genes are TRBV2 and TRBJ2-5; 13 nucleotides agree with TRBD2. The germline CDR1 and CDR2 sequences are SNHLY and FYNNEI. The CDR3 length is 16 residues. V shed 4 bases and J 3 bases; nucleotides not matched to a gene: 5. The CDR3 coding sequence is TGTGCCAGCAGTGGCAGGACTAGCGGGAGTAAAGAGACCCAGTACTTC. This sequence encodes CASSGRTSGSKETQYF.

The rearrangement joins TRBV30 to TRBJ2-4, with D unclear. Per germline, CDR1 GTSNPN and CDR2 SVGIG (reference sequence). V was pared by 5 bases and J by 1 base, with 12 bases between. This CDR3 comprises 14 residues. The CDR3 DNA reads TGTGCCTGGGAACACTCGGCTGCCAAAAACATTCAGTACTTC. Amino acid sequence: CAWEHSAAKNIQYF.

This chain links TRBV19 with TRBJ1-2; D not certain. CDR1 and CDR2 from the germline V gene are LNHDA and SQIVND (reference sequence). V lost 3 bases, J lost 1 base, and 18 bases lay in between. The CDR3 contains 17 residues. The CDR3: CASSIPTFKGGNYGYTF. In DNA, the CDR3 is TGTGCCAGTAGTATCCCCACCTTTAAGGGCGGTAACTATGGCTACACCTTC.

This chain connects TRBV15 to TRBJ1-2, with D uncertain. The V gene's germline CDR1 is LNHNV and CDR2 YYDKDF (reference sequence). Trimming removed 0 bases from V and 5 bases from J, with 13 bases in between. The CDR3 length is 15 residues. The CDR3 DNA reads TGTGCCACCAGCAGAGATGTACAGATGGGATATGGCTACACCTTC. Protein product: CATSRDVQMGYGYTF.

This chain links TRBV6-5 with TRBJ1-5; D unclear. This CDR3 spans 14 amino acids. V was pared by 8 bases and J by 2 bases, with 13 bases between. Germline CDR1 MNHEY, CDR2 SVGAGI. In DNA form, the CDR3 reads TGTGCCAGCGGAAGTACCGATGGCAATCAGCCCCAGCATTTT. Translation gives CASGSTDGNQPQHF.

The V call is TRBV18, the J call TRBJ1-2, with D hard to call. CDR3 size: 15 residues. Germline CDR1 KGHSH, CDR2 LQKENI. With 6 bases removed from V and 8 bases from J, the gap between germline ends came to 22 bases. DNA of the CDR3: TGTGCCAGCTCCTCGAGTTTGCCCGCTTTGAAAGGCTACACCTTC. Protein: CASSSSLPALKGYTF.

The chain links TRBV6-6 to TRBJ1-1; 8 bases line up with TRBD1. CDR1 and CDR2 (germline): MNHNY, SVGAGI (reference sequence). The CDR3 sequence is 15 residues long. The V and J ends lost 3 bases and 6 bases, in that order; junction bases with no gene match: 9. This chain's CDR3 is CASSYPGTGKPEAFF. DNA of the CDR3: TGTGCCAGCAGTTATCCCGGGACAGGCAAACCTGAAGCTTTCTTT.

The chain combines TRBV6-6 with TRBJ1-2; D gene unclear. Germline loops: CDR1 MNHNY, CDR2 SVGAGI (reference sequence). With 6 bases removed from V and 3 bases from J, the gap between germline ends came to 8 bases. The CDR3 loop spans 12 amino acids. CDR3 in amino acids: CASSSADYGYTF. As DNA, the CDR3 is TGTGCCAGCAGCTCAGCTGACTATGGCTACACCTTC.

The chain employs TRBV7-9 and TRBJ1-1; TRBD1 matches 7 bases. Trimming at V came to 1 base and at J to 1 base, leaving 3 bases not matched to a gene. Germline CDR1 and CDR2: SEHNR and FQNEAQ (reference sequence). This CDR3 spans 15 amino acids. In DNA, the CDR3 is TGTGCCAGCAGCTTAGAGGGGGCTGGGAACACTGAAGCTTTCTTT. The encoded protein is CASSLEGAGNTEAFF.

The rearrangement joins TRBV10-3 to TRBJ1-1; a possible D gene is TRBD1 (5 bases). This CDR3 has 15 residues. V gave up 0 bases and J gave up 4 bases, with 12 bases separating them. Germline loops: CDR1 ENHRY, CDR2 SYGVKD. The chain's CDR3 is CAISESRGGSTEAFF. For the CDR3, the DNA is TGTGCCATCAGTGAGTCGCGGGGGGGTAGCACTGAAGCTTTCTTT.

The count of this clone is one. The V gene is TRBV7-6, the J gene TRBJ2-7; 9 bases agree with TRBD1. The length of the CDR3 is 16 residues. From germline, CDR1 is SGHVS and CDR2 FNYEAQ. V was pared by 5 bases and J by 6 bases, with 14 bases of the junction left unmatched. CDR3 DNA: TGTGCCAGCAGCCCAAGCCCGGGACAGGGTGTTAGCGAGCAGTACTTC. It encodes CASSPSPGQGVSEQYF.

This clone was seen once. The V gene is TRBV11-2, the J gene TRBJ2-3, with a weak D call TRBD2 (5 bases). Between the trimmed V and J ends, which lost 5 bases and 3 bases, there was a span of 18 bases. The CDR3 runs 16 residues. Germline V gene lookup returns CDR1 SGHAT and CDR2 FQNNGV. The CDR3 spells CASSALGLKGTDTQYF. The CDR3 DNA reads as TGTGCCAGCAGCGCGCTAGGACTGAAAGGGACAGATACGCAGTATTTT.

The J gene is TRBJ2-3, the V gene TRBV19; D is perhaps TRBD1 (5 bases). This CDR3 spans 15 amino acids. Per germline, CDR1 LNHDA and CDR2 SQIVND (reference sequence). Between the trimmed V and J ends, which lost 2 bases and 0 bases, there was a span of 9 bases. The CDR3, as DNA: TGTGCCAGTAGTATATTCGCAGGGAGCACAGATACGCAGTATTTT. Protein: CASSIFAGSTDTQYF.

The V gene is TRBV27, the J gene TRBJ2-7; TRBD2 aligns across 9 bases. Germline V gene lookup returns CDR1 MNHEY and CDR2 SMNVEV (reference sequence). V trimming: 2 bases; J trimming: 3 bases; junction bases outside the gene matches: 5. This CDR3 has 15 residues. In nucleotides, the CDR3 is TGTGCCAGCAGTTTACGGCTAGCGGGATACTACGAGCAGTACTTC. This sequence encodes CASSLRLAGYYEQYF.

This chain joins TRBV5-5 and TRBJ1-3; 8 bases align to TRBD1. The CDR3 sequence is 14 residues long. In germline, CDR1 is SGHKS, CDR2 YYEKEE (reference sequence). The V segment lost 0 bases and the J segment 6 bases; nucleotides outside the gene matches: 2. CDR3 coding DNA: TGTGCCAGCAGCTTGGGTCAGGGGGCAAACACCATATATTTT. Translating gives CASSLGQGANTIYF.

J is TRBJ2-3 and V is TRBV5-1, with a tentative D call TRBD1 (5 bases). The CDR3 loop spans 14 amino acids. Germline CDR1 reads SGHRS; CDR2 reads YFSETQ. Trimming took off 2 bases at V and 0 bases at J, with 7 bases between the two ends. CDR3: CASSLQASTDTQYF. CDR3 coding DNA: TGCGCCAGCAGCTTACAGGCAAGCACAGATACGCAGTATTTT.